One and the same sample provided the 32 T cell receptor beta chains below, sequenced in a study of blood T cell repertoires in COVID-19. TCRdb's table, derived via immunoSEQ multiplex PCR, lists solely in-frame clones and lacks some. Of about 35,000 clones detected, about 90% appear once; the ten largest clones hold around 10%. The sample consisted of peripheral blood. The origin of the receptors is a man at least 80 years old with active COVID-19.

This sequence joins TRBV2 and TRBJ1-6; TRBD1 agrees at 8 bases. The CDR3 runs to 14 residues. The trim removed 6 bases at V and 7 bases at J, leaving 5 bases unmatched. Germline V gene data show CDR1 as SNHLY and CDR2 as FYNNEI. Written as DNA, the CDR3 is TGTGCCAGCAGCGGGAGACAGGGGAATTCACCCCTCCACTTT. As protein: CASSGRQGNSPLHF.

This clone was recorded once. V and J are TRBV27 and TRBJ2-1; 8 bases fit TRBD2. The germline V gene encodes CDR1 MNHEY and CDR2 SMNVEV (reference sequence). The CDR3 consists of 16 residues. With 3 bases clipped from V and 5 bases from J, the junction kept 9 bases outside the gene matches. CDR3 sequence (DNA): TGTGCCAGCAGTTTGAGTGCGGGAGGTTCACACAATGAGCAGTTCTTC. Amino acids: CASSLSAGGSHNEQFF.

This clone has only a few counts. The gene calls are TRBV5-1 and TRBJ2-2; 9 bases are shared with TRBD2. The CDR3 contains 16 residues. Germline V gene sequence: CDR1 SGHRS, CDR2 YFSETQ. V trimming: 4 bases; J trimming: 5 bases; junction bases outside the gene matches: 9. The CDR3 nucleotides read TGCGCCAGCAGCGTGGGTAGCGGGAGTGGTACCGGGGAGCTGTTTTTT. Translation gives CASSVGSGSGTGELFF.

The chain has TRBV2 and TRBJ2-1; 8 bases line up with TRBD1. From germline, CDR1 is SNHLY and CDR2 FYNNEI. J was trimmed by 0 bases and V by 4 bases; bases with no gene match: 2. The CDR3 sequence is 15 residues long. CDR3: CASSGQGSSYNEQFF. Here the CDR3 DNA reads TGTGCCAGCAGTGGACAGGGGAGCTCCTACAATGAGCAGTTCTTC.

The chain is built from TRBV6-5 and TRBJ1-1, with TRBD1 matching over 7 bases. The trim removed 9 bases at V and 0 bases at J, leaving 4 bases unmatched. Germline CDR1 is MNHEY and CDR2 is SVGAGI. The CDR3 loop spans 13 amino acids. The CDR3 nucleotides read TGTGCCAGTAACAGGGGCGTGAACACTGAAGCTTTCTTT. As protein: CASNRGVNTEAFF.

V is TRBV5-8 and J is TRBJ2-2, with 13 bases identical to TRBD2. Germline-derived CDR1 and CDR2 are SGHTS and YDEGEE. The V segment lost 4 bases and the J segment 7 bases; nucleotides outside the gene matches: 7. CDR3 size: 16 residues. The CDR3 sequence is CASSLGLAGIIGELFF. In nucleotides, the CDR3 is TGTGCCAGCAGCCTGGGACTAGCGGGAATTATCGGGGAGCTGTTTTTT.

The V and J genes are TRBV7-2 and TRBJ2-5, with D tentatively TRBD1 (6 bases). CDR3 size: 18 residues. CDR1 SGHTA and CDR2 FQGNSA come from the germline V gene. Deletions cut 1 base from V and 4 bases from J, with 22 bases between. Here the CDR3 reads CASSLVPYGGGALETQYF. For the CDR3, the DNA is TGTGCCAGCAGCTTAGTACCTTATGGGGGCGGCGCCCTAGAGACCCAGTACTTC.

This clone was recorded a few times. The V gene is TRBV9, the J gene TRBJ2-3; D remains unclear. Germline-derived CDR1 and CDR2 are SGDLS and YYNGEE. The CDR3 is made up of 14 amino acids. The ends were cut back, 3 bases at V and 2 bases at J, with 10 bases in the middle. The CDR3 protein is CASSALSLTDTQYF. Written as DNA, the CDR3 is TGTGCCAGCAGCGCCCTTTCCCTCACAGATACGCAGTATTTT.

The chain has TRBV28 and TRBJ1-1; D uncertain. CDR1 MDHEN and CDR2 SYDVKM come from the germline V gene. The V and J ends lost 8 bases and 1 base respectively, with 5 bases between them. This CDR3 contains 11 residues. DNA of the CDR3: TGTGCCAGCCGGGAGAACACTGAAGCTTTCTTT. This codes for CASRENTEAFF.

Remarks on this clone: This same CDR3 is encoded by further DNA sequences in the sample. V usage is TRBV6-5 and J usage is TRBJ2-3; D not resolved. CDR1 MNHEY and CDR2 SVGAGI come from the germline V gene. The CDR3 length is 14 residues. Trimming took off 2 bases at V and 0 bases at J, with 6 bases between the two ends. CDR3 sequence (DNA): TGTGCCAGCAGTTACGGCAAGAGCACAGATACGCAGTATTTT. It is translated as CASSYGKSTDTQYF.

This clone appeared once. The V gene is TRBV5-1, the J gene TRBJ2-7; D is perhaps TRBD2 (5 bases). This CDR3 is built from 14 residues. The V end lost 3 bases, the J end lost 3 bases, and 13 bases lay between the germline ends. Germline CDR1 is SGHRS and CDR2 is YFSETQ. The DNA of the CDR3 is TGCGCCAGCAGCTCCGGGATGAAAAACTACGAGCAGTACTTC. It specifies CASSSGMKNYEQYF.

Comments on this clone: This same CDR3 is encoded by further DNA sequences in the sample. The gene calls are TRBV10-1 and TRBJ1-4; D unresolved. Germline lookup yields CDR1 WNHNN and CDR2 SYGVQD (reference sequence). The CDR3 extends over 14 amino acids. Trimming pared 4 bases from V and 0 bases from J, leaving 6 bases between. The CDR3 DNA reads TGCGCCAGCAGTGCGGGATCAACTAATGAAAAACTGTTTTTT. Its translation is CASSAGSTNEKLFF.

The chain employs TRBV2 and TRBJ2-7, with D uncertain. CDR1 is SNHLY and CDR2 is FYNNEI in the germline V gene. The CDR3 is made up of 11 amino acids. V dropped 4 bases and J dropped 5 bases, with 6 bases sitting between them. CDR3 sequence (DNA): TGTGCCAGCAGTGTCCAGAACGAGCAGTACTTC. Its protein product is CASSVQNEQYF.

This chain links TRBV4-1 with TRBJ2-2; D uncertain. The V gene's germline CDR1 is MGHRA and CDR2 YSYEKL. The CDR3 covers 14 residues. The germline V and J ends were trimmed by 6 bases and 1 base, with 9 bases remaining between them. The CDR3 region is CASRHTKNTGELFF. CDR3 bases: TGCGCCAGCAGGCACACCAAGAACACCGGGGAGCTGTTTTTT.

This clone was detected only once. V is TRBV30 and J is TRBJ2-1; 9 bases match TRBD2. From germline, CDR1 is GTSNPN and CDR2 SVGIG (reference sequence). J gave up 8 bases and V 0 bases, and 8 bases lay outside the gene matches. The CDR3 consists of 15 residues. CDR3 DNA sequence: TGTGCCTGGAGTGTAGGAGCGGGAGGTAGGGATGAGCAGTTCTTC. As protein: CAWSVGAGGRDEQFF. The full variable domain, completed using reference TRBV30 and TRBJ2-1, is SQTIHQWPATLVQPVGSPLSLECTVEGTSNPNLYWYRQAAGRGLQLLFYSVGIGQISSEVPQNLSASRPQDRQFILSSKKLLLSDSGFYLCAWSVGAGGRDEQFFGPGTRLTVL.

The chain uses TRBV7-9 and TRBJ2-1; 12 positions match TRBD1. The V gene's germline CDR1 is SEHNR and CDR2 FQNEAQ (reference sequence). J gave up 9 bases and V 3 bases, and 12 bases lay outside the gene matches. The CDR3 totals 17 residues. The CDR3 nucleotides are TGTGCCAGCAGCTTTTCCGGGACAGGGGGCCTCAGTGGTGAGCAGTTCTTC. Translating it yields CASSFSGTGGLSGEQFF.

V and J are TRBV10-1 and TRBJ2-7; 8 bases agree with TRBD1. This CDR3 region has 14 residues. Germline values: CDR1 WNHNN, CDR2 SYGVQD (reference sequence). V gave up 4 bases and J gave up 0 bases; unmatched junction bases: 2. The CDR3 protein is CASSGDRHSYEQYF. The CDR3 DNA reads TGCGCCAGCAGTGGGGACAGGCACTCCTACGAGCAGTACTTC.

CDR3 protein: CASSQDLGVSNTGELFF. The CDR3 DNA sequence: TGTGCCAGCAGCCAAGATCTGGGAGTATCGAACACCGGGGAGCTGTTTTTT. The genes are TRBV3-1 (or the pseudogene TRBV3-2) and TRBJ2-2; D is possibly TRBD2 (5 bases). This CDR3 has 17 residues. Germline CDR1 reads LGHDT; CDR2 reads YNNKEL (reference sequence). The V gene lost 0 bases and the J gene lost 0 bases, with 11 bases spanning the gap.

A single count supports this clone. The CDR3 nucleotides read TGTGCCAGCAGTCTCGTCAGTCCGTCAAGGGGTTCACCCCTCCACTTT. Residues: CASSLVSPSRGSPLHF. The chain joins TRBV6-2 or TRBV6-3 to TRBJ1-6; a possible D gene is TRBD1 (5 bases). Germline V CDR1 and CDR2: MNHEY, SVGEGT. The V end was cut by 5 bases, the J end by 9 bases, with 20 bases between. The CDR3 runs 16 residues.

V is TRBV9 and J is TRBJ2-1; the D gene is possibly TRBD1 (5 bases). V dropped 2 bases and J dropped 9 bases, with 18 bases sitting between them. There are 15 residues in the CDR3. The germline gives CDR1 SGDLS, CDR2 YYNGEE. The CDR3 reads CASSVSGPRGSEQFF. DNA for the CDR3: TGTGCCAGCAGCGTTAGTGGACCAAGGGGCAGTGAGCAGTTCTTC. Full variable domain (remainder filled in from reference TRBV9 and TRBJ2-1): DSGVTQTPKHLITATGQRVTLRCSPRSGDLSVYWYQQSLDQGLQFLIQYYNGEERAKGNILERFSAQQFPDLHSELNLSSLELGDSALYFCASSVSGPRGSEQFFGPGTRLTVL.

The chain employs TRBV4-3 and TRBJ2-3, with TRBD2 matching over 11 bases. CDR1 and CDR2 (germline): LGHNA, YSLEER. V trimming: 0 bases; J trimming: 2 bases; junction bases outside the gene matches: 16. This CDR3 comprises 21 residues. CDR3: CASSQERPLAGGRKNTDTQYF. Here the CDR3 DNA reads TGCGCCAGCAGCCAAGAGAGGCCCCTAGCGGGAGGCCGGAAGAACACAGATACGCAGTATTTT.

This clone was seen only a few times. The J gene is TRBJ2-7, the V gene TRBV5-1, with 10 nucleotides matching TRBD2. The CDR3 totals 16 residues. J was trimmed by 0 bases and V by 0 bases; bases with no gene match: 3. Germline CDR1 is SGHRS and CDR2 is YFSETQ. DNA of the CDR3: TGCGCCAGCAGCTTGGCAGCGGGAGGGAGCTCCTACGAGCAGTACTTC. Amino acid sequence: CASSLAAGGSSYEQYF. Based on the CDR3 plus reference TRBV5-1 and TRBJ2-7, the full variable domain is KAGVTQTPRYLIKTRGQQVTLSCSPISGHRSVSWYQQTPGQGLQFLFEYFSETQRNKGNFPGRFSGRQFSNSRSEMNVSTLELGDSALYLCASSLAAGGSSYEQYFGPGTRLTVT.

This chain joins TRBV2 and TRBJ2-7; D remains ambiguous. The CDR3 has 11 residues. Germline V gene sequence: CDR1 SNHLY, CDR2 FYNNEI. V was clipped by 8 bases and J by 3 bases, with 8 bases between them. The CDR3 loop is CASGHLYEQYF. The CDR3 nucleotides read TGTGCCAGCGGCCACCTCTACGAGCAGTACTTC.

This clone was observed a handful of times. V is TRBV4-2 and J is TRBJ2-3, with 15 bases identical to TRBD2. In germline, CDR1 is LGHNA, CDR2 YNFKEQ. CDR3 size: 16 residues. Germline trimming cut 4 bases from V and 4 bases from J; bases unmatched to any gene: 3. CDR3 DNA: TGTGCCAGCAGCCGGACTAGCGGGAGGGCAGCAGATACGCAGTATTTT. Its protein is CASSRTSGRAADTQYF.

J is TRBJ1-4 and V is TRBV15; 7 positions match TRBD1. The germline V gene has CDR1 LNHNV and CDR2 YYDKDF (reference sequence). Trimming took 0 bases from V and 8 from J; bases not matched to a gene: 6. The CDR3 is 15 residues long. The CDR3 coding sequence is TGTGCCACCAGCAGAGATTTAGGGGGCACCGAAAAACTGTTTTTT. Encoded protein: CATSRDLGGTEKLFF.

The rearrangement uses TRBV5-1 and TRBJ1-6, with a possible D match to TRBD1 (5 bases). Germline CDR1 is SGHRS and CDR2 is YFSETQ. Trimming stripped 3 bases from V and 8 bases from J, with 18 bases between. This CDR3 region has 16 residues. CDR3 residues: CASSSMKGQGYSPLHF. The CDR3 coding sequence is TGCGCCAGCAGCTCAATGAAAGGACAAGGATATTCACCCCTCCACTTT.

The rearrangement links TRBV5-6 to TRBJ2-5, with 9 bases lining up with TRBD2. Germline V gene data show CDR1 as SGHDT and CDR2 as YYEEEE. The CDR3 has 17 residues. J gave up 2 bases and V 1 base, and 9 bases lay outside the gene matches. The CDR3 loop is CASSLYDRLAGQETQYF. The CDR3 nucleotides read TGTGCCAGCAGCTTGTATGATCGCCTAGCGGGACAAGAGACCCAGTACTTC.

This rearrangement joins TRBV5-6 to TRBJ2-1, with 9 bases aligning to TRBD2. CDR3 length: 16 amino acids. Trimming removed 0 bases from V and 3 bases from J; junction bases left unmatched: 4. Germline V gene data show CDR1 as SGHDT and CDR2 as YYEEEE. CDR3: CASSLVGGRGYNEQFF. Here the CDR3 DNA reads TGTGCCAGCAGCTTGGTGGGCGGGAGGGGCTACAATGAGCAGTTCTTC. The full variable domain, completed using reference TRBV5-6 and TRBJ2-1, is DAGVTQSPTHLIKTRGQQVTLRCSPKSGHDTVSWYQQALGQGPQFIFQYYEEEERQRGNFPDRFSGHQFPNYSSELNVNALLLGDSALYLCASSLVGGRGYNEQFFGPGTRLTVL.

V is TRBV30 and J is TRBJ1-4; D remains ambiguous. V gave up 0 bases and J gave up 8 bases, with 13 bases separating them. Germline V CDR1 and CDR2: GTSNPN, SVGIG (reference sequence). The CDR3 contains 14 residues. The CDR3 loop reads CAWSVQALKEKLFF. As DNA, the CDR3 is TGTGCCTGGAGTGTACAAGCGCTAAAAGAAAAACTGTTTTTT.

This clone was counted a single time. The conserved phenylalanine or tryptophan is not found at the CDR3 terminus, so this likely reflects a read error. The limits of the CDR3 on the DNA are not certain, so only TCRdb's listed CDR3 is given. The gene calls are TRBV28 and TRBJ2-7; the D segment call TRBD2 is taken from the table without a DNA check. Germline CDR1 and CDR2: MDHEN and SYDVKM. The CDR3 numbers 14 amino acids, ends counted. CDR3 sequence: CASSSWTGTSGMVP.

J is TRBJ2-1 and V is TRBV4-1, with 8 bases that match TRBD2. V shed 3 bases and J 6 bases; nucleotides not matched to a gene: 19. Germline CDR1 MGHRA, CDR2 YSYEKL. The CDR3 length is 19 residues. The CDR3: CASSQDRGLGAGAGNEQFF. CDR3 bases: TGCGCCAGCAGCCAGGACCGGGGACTGGGAGCGGGAGCGGGCAATGAGCAGTTCTTC.

This sequence joins TRBV6-6 and TRBJ1-1; 9 nucleotides agree with TRBD1. The junction had 7 bases not matched to a gene; V was cut back by 7 bases and J by 4 bases. Germline V gene lookup returns CDR1 MNHNY and CDR2 SVGAGI (reference sequence). This CDR3 contains 14 residues. The CDR3 DNA reads TGTGCCAGCACCGCACAGGGGGCGATCACTGAAGCTTTCTTT. This encodes CASTAQGAITEAFF.